One and the same sample provided the 10 T cell receptor beta chains below, sequenced in a study of T cell clonality in common variable immunodeficiency. Method: immunoSEQ multiplex PCR; TCRdb's copy keeps in-frame clones and lacks some. In total the sample includes some 40,000 clones, none of them seen once. Sequenced input: peripheral blood mononuclear cells. These receptor sequences come from a person aged 18-70 years in good health.

At least ten counts were recorded for this clone. The read stops 3 residues short of the end of the CDR3; the missing end is completed from the germline J gene. The rearrangement uses TRBV29-1 and TRBJ2-1; 8 nucleotides line up with TRBD2. The CDR3 consists of 14 residues. The germline CDR1 and CDR2 sequences are SQVTM and ANQGSEA. V was clipped by 8 bases and J by 6 bases; unmatched bases: 12. CDR3 sequence reads: CSSWGRGASNEQFF. The covered CDR3 bases are TGCAGCAGTTGGGGGCGGGGGGCGTCCAATGAG.

This clone appeared many times. The CDR3 is cut off 3 residues early in the read; its end comes from the germline J gene. This sequence joins TRBV24-1 and TRBJ2-1, with 7 nucleotides matching TRBD2. Unmatched junction bases numbered 9, after V lost 5 bases and J lost 6 bases. Germline loops: CDR1 KGHDR, CDR2 SFDVKD. The CDR3 consists of 15 residues. CDR3 region: CATSVQLAELNEQFF. CDR3 DNA (partial): TGTGCCACCAGTGTACAGCTAGCGGAACTCAATGAG.

This clone was detected ten times or more. The read ends 3 residues before the CDR3 terminus; that terminus is restored from the germline J gene. The V and J genes are TRBV20-1 and TRBJ2-1, with TRBD2 identical over 13 bases. The CDR3 loop spans 13 amino acids. Germline loops: CDR1 DFQATT, CDR2 SNEGSKA (reference sequence). Germline trimming cut 3 bases from V and 9 bases from J; bases unmatched to any gene: 2. The part of the CDR3 DNA that was read is TGCAGTGCTAGGACTAGCGGGAGGTCTGAG. This codes for CSARTSGRSE. The entire CDR3 protein reads CSARTSGRSEQFF.

This clone has at least ten counts. Sequencing ends 3 residues short of the CDR3 end; the germline J gene provides the rest. The chain links TRBV12-5 to TRBJ2-1; perhaps TRBD2 as D (5 bases). The CDR3 is 17 residues long. Per the germline V gene, CDR1 is LGHNT and CDR2 is FRNRAP. Trimming cost V 6 bases and J 5 bases, with 23 bases left between them. CDR3 region: CASGRGIMGEPDNEQFF. The CDR3 bases that were read are TGTGCTAGTGGCCGGGGTATAATGGGAGAACCCGACAATGAG.

This clone was seen ten or more times. The sequence runs out 3 residues before the end of the CDR3; the remainder is reconstructed from the germline J gene. V is TRBV18 and J is TRBJ2-3; D ambiguous. V lost 0 bases to trimming and J lost 3 bases, with 7 bases between them. CDR1 and CDR2 from the germline V gene are KGHSH and LQKENI. This CDR3 is built from 14 residues. CDR3 DNA, as far as it was read: TGTGCCAGCTCACCACCTGACTGGACAGATACG. It specifies CASSPPDWTDT. The CDR3 as a whole reads CASSPPDWTDTQYF.

This clone occurred many times. The CDR3 end falls 3 residues outside the read, so it is completed with the germline J gene. The chain employs TRBV7-9 and TRBJ1-2; 8 bases are a match to TRBD1. The germline V gene has CDR1 SEHNR and CDR2 FQNEAQ (reference sequence). Germline trimming cut 4 bases from V and 0 bases from J; bases unmatched to any gene: 1. CDR3 length equals 14 residues. CDR3 DNA (partial): TGTGCCAGCAGCTCGGACAGGGCTAACTATGGC. This encodes CASSSDRANYG. In full, the CDR3 reads CASSSDRANYGYTF.

Many counts were recorded for this clone. The read terminates 3 residues before the CDR3 end, so the remaining end is supplied by the germline J gene. The rearrangement joins TRBV20-1 to TRBJ2-3; D possibly corresponds to TRBD2 (5 bases). The CDR3 spans 14 residues. The V gene's germline CDR1 is DFQATT and CDR2 SNEGSKA (reference sequence). This CDR3 reads CSARDRGSWETQYF. The DNA read from the CDR3 is TGCAGTGCTAGAGATCGGGGATCCTGGGAGACG.

The table lists this clone with many counts. The CDR3 is cut off 3 residues early in the read; its end comes from the germline J gene. V gene TRBV2 combines with J gene TRBJ1-2; 9 bases agree with TRBD1. Trimming removed 3 bases from V and 4 bases from J; junction bases left unmatched: 9. There are 16 residues in the CDR3. CDR1 is SNHLY and CDR2 is FYNNEI in the germline V gene. CDR3 residues: CASSETPGQGLYGYTF. CDR3 DNA (partial): TGTGCCAGCAGTGAGACCCCGGGACAGGGACTCTATGGC.

This clone was seen a few times. The CDR3 extends 3 residues past the end of the read, so its final part is completed from the germline J gene. V is TRBV19 and J is TRBJ1-2; 7 nucleotides match TRBD1. This CDR3 has 15 residues. Germline CDR1 reads LNHDA; CDR2 reads SQIVND (reference sequence). The covered CDR3 bases are TGTGCCAGTAGTCCCTATGAGGGGGCCGCAGATACC. Residues: CASSPYEGAADT. The whole CDR3 region reads CASSPYEGAADTYTF. The full variable domain, in which reference TRBV19 and TRBJ1-2 provide the parts outside the CDR3, is DGGITQSPKYLFRKEGQNVTLSCEQNLNHDAMYWYRQDPGQGLRLIYYSQIVNDFQKGDIAEGYSVSREKKESFPLTVTSAQKNPTAFYLCASSPYEGAADTYTFGSGTRLTVV.

This clone was seen many times. The CDR3 end is not reached by the read, which stops 3 residues before it; the germline J gene fills it in. The chain combines TRBV20-1 with TRBJ2-7; D perhaps matches TRBD1 (5 bases). CDR3 size: 12 residues. The germline gives CDR1 DFQATT, CDR2 SNEGSKA (reference sequence). Trimming left V 6 bases short and J 6 bases short, with 15 bases between. CDR3 DNA (partial): TGCAGTGCAACAGGACGGGTAATCGAG. Protein sequence: CSATGRVIE. The entire CDR3 protein is CSATGRVIEQYF.